One and the same sample provided the 28 T cell receptor beta chains below, sequenced in a study of T cell changes during pregnancy in multiple sclerosis. Method: immunoSEQ multiplex PCR; TCRdb's copy keeps in-frame clones and lacks some. The sample yields 40,000 to 50,000 clones, just over 90% seen once. Specimen: CD8+ T cells from peripheral blood mononuclear cells, collected after pregnancy. The origin of the receptors is a female donor with multiple sclerosis, enrolled in a pregnancy study.

The genes are TRBV19 and TRBJ1-1; TRBD1 matches 7 bases. This CDR3 region has 13 residues. V gave up 7 bases and J gave up 3 bases; unmatched junction bases: 5. Germline CDR1 is LNHDA and CDR2 is SQIVND (reference sequence). The CDR3, as DNA: TGTGCCAGTAAGTGGCAGGGGGACACTGAAGCTTTCTTT. Its protein is CASKWQGDTEAFF.

This clone was counted a single time. The rearrangement links TRBV10-3 to TRBJ1-1; D remains ambiguous. This CDR3 is 14 amino acids long. The V end was cut by 4 bases, the J end by 5 bases, with 14 bases between. CDR1 and CDR2 (germline): ENHRY, SYGVKD. The CDR3 DNA sequence: TGTGCCATCAGTGTTTCTGGTCCGCGGACTGAAGCTTTCTTT. Its translation is CAISVSGPRTEAFF.

This sequence joins TRBV7-9 and TRBJ2-2; no firm D call. There are 12 residues in the CDR3. V was cut by 5 bases and J by 6 bases, with 7 bases left in between. CDR1 SEHNR and CDR2 FQNEAQ come from the germline V gene (reference sequence). The CDR3, as DNA: TGTGCCAGCAGCGTTACGGCCGGGGAGCTGTTTTTT. Translating it yields CASSVTAGELFF.

The V and J genes are TRBV10-3 and TRBJ2-5; 9 nucleotides match TRBD2. J gave up 5 bases and V 4 bases, and 2 bases lay outside the gene matches. CDR1 ENHRY and CDR2 SYGVKD come from the germline V gene. The CDR3 covers 13 residues. The CDR3 here is CAISVAGGETQYF. CDR3 coding DNA: TGTGCCATCAGTGTCGCGGGAGGGGAGACCCAGTACTTC.

For this clone: Distinct nucleotide sequences in the sample also encode this CDR3. This chain joins TRBV7-6 and TRBJ2-1; D is ambiguous. Trimming left V 1 base short and J 0 bases short, with 7 bases between. CDR3 size: 15 residues. The germline CDR1 and CDR2 sequences are SGHVS and FNYEAQ. CDR3 residues: CASSLGPSSYNEQFF. In DNA form, the CDR3 reads TGTGCCAGCAGCTTAGGTCCCAGCTCCTACAATGAGCAGTTCTTC.

The J gene is TRBJ2-1, the V gene TRBV18; weak D call: TRBD1 (6 bases). Germline CDR1 KGHSH, CDR2 LQKENI. V was cut by 5 bases and J by 6 bases, with 20 bases left in between. CDR3 length: 16 amino acids. The CDR3 coding sequence is TGTGCCAGCTCATCCTCCGGGACATGGGCCCCCAATGAGCAGTTCTTC. Translation: CASSSSGTWAPNEQFF.

The chain couples TRBV27 to TRBJ1-1; 7 bases align to TRBD1. V dropped 2 bases and J dropped 0; count of bases not matched to a gene: 0. This CDR3 has 14 amino acids. The V gene's germline CDR1 is MNHEY and CDR2 SMNVEV (reference sequence). CDR3 residues: CASSLGTVNTEAFF. The CDR3 DNA reads as TGTGCCAGCAGTTTAGGGACAGTGAACACTGAAGCTTTCTTT.

The chain links TRBV5-4 to TRBJ1-2; the match to TRBD1 covers 7 bases. CDR3 size: 14 residues. Per the germline V gene, CDR1 is SGHNT and CDR2 is YYREEE (reference sequence). The ends lost 5 bases at V and 4 bases at J; junction bases unmatched: 8. The CDR3 DNA is TGTGCCAGCAGTTGGAGGGGGCAGGGCTATGGCTACACCTTC. The encoded protein is CASSWRGQGYGYTF.

The chain recombines TRBV9 with TRBJ2-3, with D maybe TRBD2 (5 bases). The CDR3 totals 13 residues. Trimming left V 4 bases short and J 8 bases short, with 14 bases between. The V gene's germline CDR1 is SGDLS and CDR2 YYNGEE. The CDR3 loop reads CASSLGGLTTQYF. The CDR3 DNA follows: TGTGCCAGCAGCTTAGGAGGATTGACTACGCAGTATTTT. Using reference TRBV9 and TRBJ2-3 for the parts outside the CDR3, the full variable domain is DSGVTQTPKHLITATGQRVTLRCSPRSGDLSVYWYQQSLDQGLQFLIQYYNGEERAKGNILERFSAQQFPDLHSELNLSSLELGDSALYFCASSLGGLTTQYFGPGTRLTVL.

The V and J genes are TRBV6-1 and TRBJ1-5; the match to TRBD1 covers 7 bases. Germline-derived CDR1 and CDR2 are MNHNS and SASEGT. V was clipped by 0 bases and J by 2 bases; unmatched bases: 4. The CDR3 contains 16 residues. CDR3 in amino acids: CASSEAMGTGNQPQHF. The CDR3 nucleotides read TGTGCCAGCAGTGAAGCGATGGGGACAGGCAATCAGCCCCAGCATTTT.

This clone was found once. This chain connects TRBV28 to TRBJ1-2; D possibly corresponds to TRBD1 (5 bases). CDR3 size: 16 residues. CDR1 is MDHEN, CDR2 SYDVKM, per germline. V was cut by 6 bases and J by 4 bases, with 21 bases left in between. CDR3 in amino acids: CASRGLRTPFLYGYTF. The DNA for the CDR3 is TGTGCCAGCAGGGGGCTTAGGACACCGTTCCTCTATGGCTACACCTTC.

The chain links TRBV9 to TRBJ2-1; 8 bases line up with TRBD2. CDR3 length equals 15 residues. With V trimmed by 2 bases and J by 2 bases, 3 bases remained unmatched. The germline V gene encodes CDR1 SGDLS and CDR2 YYNGEE. The chain's CDR3 is CASSVGGETYNEQFF. As DNA, the CDR3 is TGTGCCAGCAGCGTCGGGGGGGAAACCTACAATGAGCAGTTCTTC. The full variable domain, rest sourced from reference TRBV9 and TRBJ2-1, is DSGVTQTPKHLITATGQRVTLRCSPRSGDLSVYWYQQSLDQGLQFLIQYYNGEERAKGNILERFSAQQFPDLHSELNLSSLELGDSALYFCASSVGGETYNEQFFGPGTRLTVL.

The chain joins TRBV21-1 to TRBJ2-1; the table calls TRBD1, which could not be checked here. TRBV21-1 is noted as a pseudogene. The CDR3 runs 14 residues. The CDR3 nucleotides read TGTGCCAGCAGCATAGGACAGCGATGGGCGGGGCAGTTCTTC. Translation gives CASSIGQRWAGQFF.

This chain links TRBV6-1 with TRBJ2-6, with D perhaps TRBD2 (6 bases). V lost 2 bases and J lost 0, with 11 bases in between. CDR1 is MNHNS and CDR2 is SASEGT in the germline V gene. The CDR3 loop spans 17 amino acids. CDR3 region: CASSERDLPSGANVLTF. CDR3 in DNA: TGTGCCAGCAGTGAACGGGACTTACCCTCTGGGGCCAACGTCCTGACTTTC.

This chain uses TRBV9 with TRBJ2-1; D not resolved. Germline CDR1 and CDR2: SGDLS and YYNGEE. The CDR3 is 14 amino acids. With 0 bases removed from V and 4 bases from J, the gap between germline ends came to 8 bases. CDR3 in amino acids: CASSVESVYNEQFF. In DNA form, the CDR3 reads TGTGCCAGCAGCGTAGAGTCGGTTTACAATGAGCAGTTCTTC.

The rearrangement links TRBV7-8 to TRBJ2-7, with D uncertain. The CDR3 totals 15 residues. Germline CDR1 is SGHVS and CDR2 is FQNEAQ. The ends were cut back, 3 bases at V and 7 bases at J, with 19 bases in the middle. In DNA, the CDR3 is TGTGCCAGCAGCTTCCTTCGCCCCCAGGTCGAGGAGCAGTACTTC. It translates to CASSFLRPQVEEQYF. Combining the CDR3 with reference TRBV7-8 and TRBJ2-7 gives the whole variable domain GAGVSQSPRYKVAKRGQDVALRCDPISGHVSLFWYQQALGQGPEFLTYFQNEAQLDKSGLPSDRFFAERPEGSVSTLKIQRTQQEDSAVYLCASSFLRPQVEEQYFGPGTRLTVT.

This clone was counted once. The chain employs TRBV7-2 and TRBJ1-1; 11 nucleotides line up with TRBD1. J was trimmed by 4 bases and V by 3 bases; bases with no gene match: 4. The CDR3 runs 15 residues. Germline CDR1 SGHTA, CDR2 FQGNSA. CDR3 nucleotide sequence: TGTGCCAGCAGCTTCAGGACAGGGGGCATCACTGAAGCTTTCTTT. Protein sequence: CASSFRTGGITEAFF.

The chain uses TRBV27 and TRBJ2-7; D gene unclear. Per the germline V gene, CDR1 is MNHEY and CDR2 is SMNVEV (reference sequence). V was cut by 3 bases and J by 2 bases, with 5 bases left in between. CDR3 length equals 12 residues. CDR3: CASSFSPYEQYF. The DNA for the CDR3 is TGTGCCAGCAGTTTTAGCCCCTACGAGCAGTACTTC.

The gene calls are TRBV13 and TRBJ2-6; 10 bases match TRBD1. CDR3 length: 17 amino acids. The V gene end was trimmed by 5 bases and the J gene end by 2 bases; junction bases not matched to a gene: 6. CDR1 and CDR2 (germline): PRHDT, FYEKMQ (reference sequence). The CDR3 is CASSARQGAAGANVLTF. The CDR3 DNA reads TGTGCCAGCAGCGCCAGACAGGGGGCGGCTGGGGCCAACGTCCTGACTTTC.

The genes are TRBV4-3 and TRBJ2-1; tentatively, D is TRBD2 (6 bases). The CDR3 is 15 residues long. Deletions cut 1 base from V and 6 bases from J, with 13 bases between. Germline V lookup: CDR1 LGHNA, CDR2 YSLEER. The CDR3 region is CASSQVLGGFNEQFF. The CDR3 nucleotides read TGCGCCAGCAGCCAAGTACTAGGAGGGTTCAATGAGCAGTTCTTC.

The chain carries TRBV6-1 and TRBJ2-1, with D perhaps TRBD1 (5 bases). Trimming removed 2 bases from V and 5 bases from J, with 22 bases in between. Germline V gene data show CDR1 as MNHNS and CDR2 as SASEGT. The CDR3 sequence is 18 residues long. CDR3 nucleotide sequence: TGTGCCAGCAGTGAAAGATATAAAACCCGGACATCTAACAATGAGCAGTTCTTC. Its protein product is CASSERYKTRTSNNEQFF.

This clone was seen once. J is TRBJ2-7 and V is TRBV19; maybe TRBD2 (5 bases). V was trimmed by 3 bases and J by 6 bases, leaving 9 bases between them. There are 12 residues in the CDR3. Germline V gene lookup returns CDR1 LNHDA and CDR2 SQIVND (reference sequence). Here the CDR3 DNA reads TGTGCCAGTAGTATCCCCCGGGGCGAGCAGTACTTC. Translated: CASSIPRGEQYF.

This clone was found once. The chain is built from TRBV10-3 and TRBJ1-5; no clear D gene. Per the germline V gene, CDR1 is ENHRY and CDR2 is SYGVKD. V dropped 0 bases and J dropped 6 bases, with 12 bases sitting between them. CDR3 size: 15 residues. The CDR3 bases are TGTGCCATCAGTGAGTCGGGCAGCCCCACTCAGCCCCAGCATTTT. Amino acids: CAISESGSPTQPQHF.

Points on this clone: At one boundary the junction diverges from the germline segment, which might be a read error. This chain links TRBV13 with TRBJ2-2, with 8 bases fitting TRBD1. The CDR3 covers 16 residues. Germline V gene sequence: CDR1 PRHDT, CDR2 FYEKMQ (reference sequence). This chain's CDR3 is CASSSTRGPNTGEPFF. Here the CDR3 DNA reads TGTGCCAGCAGCTCAACCAGGGGGCCGAACACCGGGGAGCCGTTTTTT. The full variable domain, rest sourced from reference TRBV13 and TRBJ2-2, is AAGVIQSPRHLIKEKRETATLKCYPIPRHDTVYWYQQGPGQDPQFLISFYEKMQSDKGSIPDRFSAQQFSDYHSELNMSSLELGDSALYFCASSSTRGPNTGEPFFGEGSRLTVL.

The rearrangement links TRBV2 to TRBJ1-2; D might be TRBD1 (5 bases). The CDR3 contains 12 residues. V was trimmed by 6 bases and J by 4 bases, leaving 9 bases between them. Germline V gene lookup returns CDR1 SNHLY and CDR2 FYNNEI. The CDR3 is CASRGGVYGYTF. The CDR3 coding sequence is TGTGCCAGCAGAGGAGGGGTCTATGGCTACACCTTC.

The chain is built from TRBV9 and TRBJ2-7; D may be TRBD1 (5 bases). This CDR3 has 14 residues. Germline V gene data show CDR1 as SGDLS and CDR2 as YYNGEE. V was pared by 3 bases and J by 2 bases, with 12 bases between. DNA of the CDR3: TGTGCCAGCAGCGGATCAGGGTTACCCTACGAGCAGTACTTC. It encodes CASSGSGLPYEQYF. The variable domain in full, completed from reference TRBV9 and TRBJ2-7, reads DSGVTQTPKHLITATGQRVTLRCSPRSGDLSVYWYQQSLDQGLQFLIQYYNGEERAKGNILERFSAQQFPDLHSELNLSSLELGDSALYFCASSGSGLPYEQYFGPGTRLTVT.

The chain couples TRBV28 to TRBJ1-2; 8 bases match TRBD1. The germline V gene encodes CDR1 MDHEN and CDR2 SYDVKM. V lost 8 bases, J lost 1 base, and 3 bases stayed unmatched. The CDR3 runs to 13 residues. In DNA form, the CDR3 reads TGTGCCAGCCGGGACAGGCGTAACTATGGCTACACCTTC. It is translated as CASRDRRNYGYTF.

The chain is built from TRBV2 and TRBJ1-3; unclear D gene. The V end lost 0 bases, the J end lost 2 bases, and 11 bases lay between the germline ends. The germline CDR1 and CDR2 sequences are SNHLY and FYNNEI. The CDR3 is made up of 16 amino acids. CDR3 DNA sequence: TGTGCCAGCAGTGAAGCGTTGTGGGAGCCTGGAAACACCATATATTTT. Translation gives CASSEALWEPGNTIYF.